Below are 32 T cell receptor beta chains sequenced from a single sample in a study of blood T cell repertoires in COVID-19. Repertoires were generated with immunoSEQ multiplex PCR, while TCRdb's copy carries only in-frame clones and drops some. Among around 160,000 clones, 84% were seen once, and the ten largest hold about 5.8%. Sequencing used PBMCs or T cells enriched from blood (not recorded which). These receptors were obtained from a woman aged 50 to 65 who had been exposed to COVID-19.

The CDR3: CASSFSATAYEQYF. The CDR3 coding sequence is TGTGCCAGCAGCTTTTCCGCTACGGCCTACGAGCAGTACTTC. The chain is built from TRBV5-5 and TRBJ2-7; D gene unclear. V was trimmed by 2 bases and J by 2 bases, leaving 11 bases between them. CDR1 is SGHKS and CDR2 is YYEKEE in the germline V gene (reference sequence). This CDR3 is built from 14 residues.

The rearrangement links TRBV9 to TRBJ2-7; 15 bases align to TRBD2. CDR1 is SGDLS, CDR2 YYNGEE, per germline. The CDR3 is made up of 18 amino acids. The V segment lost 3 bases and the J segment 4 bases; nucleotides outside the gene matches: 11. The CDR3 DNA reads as TGTGCCAGCAGCGCGGGGGGACTAGCGGGAGGAATGAATTACGAGCAGTACTTC. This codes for CASSAGGLAGGMNYEQYF.

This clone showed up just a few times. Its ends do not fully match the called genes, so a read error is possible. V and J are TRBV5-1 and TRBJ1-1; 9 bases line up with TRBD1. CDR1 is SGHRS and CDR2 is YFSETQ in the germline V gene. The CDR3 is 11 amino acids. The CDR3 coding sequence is TGCGCCAGCAGCGTTGGACAGGGGTGGTCCTTT. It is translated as CASSVGQGWSF.

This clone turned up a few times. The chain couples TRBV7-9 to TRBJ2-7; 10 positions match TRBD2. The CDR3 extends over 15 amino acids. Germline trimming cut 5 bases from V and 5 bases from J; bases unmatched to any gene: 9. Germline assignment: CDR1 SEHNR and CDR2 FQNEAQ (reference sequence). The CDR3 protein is CASSPSQREGDEQYF. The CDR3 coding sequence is TGTGCCAGCAGCCCATCTCAGCGGGAGGGGGACGAGCAGTACTTC.

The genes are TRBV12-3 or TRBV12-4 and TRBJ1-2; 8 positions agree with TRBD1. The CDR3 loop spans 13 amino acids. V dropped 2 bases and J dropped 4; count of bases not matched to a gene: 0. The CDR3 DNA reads TGTGCCAGCAGTTTAACAGGGGGCTATGGCTACACCTTC. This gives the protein CASSLTGGYGYTF.

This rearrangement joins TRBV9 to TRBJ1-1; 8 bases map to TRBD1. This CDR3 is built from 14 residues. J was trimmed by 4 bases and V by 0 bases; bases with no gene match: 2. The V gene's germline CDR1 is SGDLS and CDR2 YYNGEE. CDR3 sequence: CASSVGQGTTEAFF. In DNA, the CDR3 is TGTGCCAGCAGCGTAGGACAGGGGACCACTGAAGCTTTCTTT.

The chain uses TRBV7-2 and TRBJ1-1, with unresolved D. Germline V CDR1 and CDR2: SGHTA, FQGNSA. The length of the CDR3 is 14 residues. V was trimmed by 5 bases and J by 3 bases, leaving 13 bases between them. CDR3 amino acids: CASSRTWRDTEAFF. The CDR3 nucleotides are TGTGCCAGCAGCCGGACCTGGAGGGACACTGAAGCTTTCTTT.

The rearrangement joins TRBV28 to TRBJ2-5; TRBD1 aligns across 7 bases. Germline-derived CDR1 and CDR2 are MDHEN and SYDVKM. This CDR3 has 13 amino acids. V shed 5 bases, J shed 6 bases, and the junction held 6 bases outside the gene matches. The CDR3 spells CASSVTGKKTQYF. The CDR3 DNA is TGTGCCAGCAGTGTGACAGGGAAGAAGACCCAGTACTTC.

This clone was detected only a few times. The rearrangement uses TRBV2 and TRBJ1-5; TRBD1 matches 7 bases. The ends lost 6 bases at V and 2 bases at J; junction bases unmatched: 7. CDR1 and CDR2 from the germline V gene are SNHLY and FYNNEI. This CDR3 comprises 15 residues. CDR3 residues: CASSLTRGGNQPQHF. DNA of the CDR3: TGTGCCAGCAGCCTCACCAGGGGGGGCAATCAGCCCCAGCATTTT.

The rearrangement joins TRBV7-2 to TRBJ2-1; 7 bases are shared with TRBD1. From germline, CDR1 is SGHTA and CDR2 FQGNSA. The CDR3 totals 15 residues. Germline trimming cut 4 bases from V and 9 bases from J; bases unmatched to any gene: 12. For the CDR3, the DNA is TGTGCCAGCAGCTCCCCTGACAGGGTTAGGCTTGAGCAGTTCTTC. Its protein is CASSSPDRVRLEQFF.

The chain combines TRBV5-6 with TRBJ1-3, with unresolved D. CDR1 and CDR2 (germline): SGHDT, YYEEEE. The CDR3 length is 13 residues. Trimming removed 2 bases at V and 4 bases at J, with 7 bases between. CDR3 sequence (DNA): TGTGCCAGCAGCTTACGAGGAGGAAACACCATATATTTT. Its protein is CASSLRGGNTIYF.

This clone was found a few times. Here the CDR3 reads CASAQANTEAFF. For the CDR3, the DNA is TGCGCCAGCGCACAGGCCAACACTGAAGCTTTCTTT. This chain connects TRBV10-2 to TRBJ1-1; D may be TRBD1 (5 bases). The germline V gene encodes CDR1 WSHSY and CDR2 SAAADI. Between the trimmed V and J ends, which lost 8 bases and 2 bases, there was a span of 9 bases. This CDR3 has 12 amino acids.

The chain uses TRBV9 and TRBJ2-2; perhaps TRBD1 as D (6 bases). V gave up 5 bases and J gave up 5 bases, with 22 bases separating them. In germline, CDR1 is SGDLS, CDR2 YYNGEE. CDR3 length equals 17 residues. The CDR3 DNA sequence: TGTGCCAGCAGTGGCCCCAAACAGGGAAGGTCGACCGGGGAGCTGTTTTTT. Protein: CASSGPKQGRSTGELFF.

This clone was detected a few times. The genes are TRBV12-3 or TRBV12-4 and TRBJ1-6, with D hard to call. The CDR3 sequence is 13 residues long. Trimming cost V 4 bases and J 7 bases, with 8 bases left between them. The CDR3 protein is CASSSQRNSPLHF. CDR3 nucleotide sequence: TGTGCCAGCAGTTCACAGAGAAATTCACCCCTCCACTTT.

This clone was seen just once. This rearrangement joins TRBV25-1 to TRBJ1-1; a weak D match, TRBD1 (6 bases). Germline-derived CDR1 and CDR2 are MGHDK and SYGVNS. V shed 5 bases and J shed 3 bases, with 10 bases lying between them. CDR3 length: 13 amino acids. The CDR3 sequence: CASSRPGDTEAFF. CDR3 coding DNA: TGTGCCAGCAGTAGGCCAGGGGACACTGAAGCTTTCTTT.

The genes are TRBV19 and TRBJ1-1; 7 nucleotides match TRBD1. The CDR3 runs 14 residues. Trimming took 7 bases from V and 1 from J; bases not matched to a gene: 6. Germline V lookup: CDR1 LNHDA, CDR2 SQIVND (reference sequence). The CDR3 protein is CASTHPGGNTEAFF. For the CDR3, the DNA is TGTGCCAGTACCCACCCAGGGGGGAACACTGAAGCTTTCTTT.

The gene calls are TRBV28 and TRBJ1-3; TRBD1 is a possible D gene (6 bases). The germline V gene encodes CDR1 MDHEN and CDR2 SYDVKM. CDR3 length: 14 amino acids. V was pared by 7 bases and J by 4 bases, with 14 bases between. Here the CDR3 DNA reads TGTGCCAGCACCGGGGGGGGCTCCGGAAACACCATATATTTT. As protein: CASTGGGSGNTIYF.

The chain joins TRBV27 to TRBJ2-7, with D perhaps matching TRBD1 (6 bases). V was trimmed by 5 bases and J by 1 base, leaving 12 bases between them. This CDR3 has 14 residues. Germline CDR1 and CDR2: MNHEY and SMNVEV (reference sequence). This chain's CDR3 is CASSPRQVSYEQYF. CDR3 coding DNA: TGTGCCAGCAGTCCCCGACAGGTATCCTACGAGCAGTACTTC.

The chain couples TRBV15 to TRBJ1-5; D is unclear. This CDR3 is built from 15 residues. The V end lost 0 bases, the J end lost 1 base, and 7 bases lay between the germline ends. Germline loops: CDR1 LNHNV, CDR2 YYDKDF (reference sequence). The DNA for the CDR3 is TGTGCCACCAGCAGAGAAAAGCGGAGCAATCAGCCCCAGCATTTT. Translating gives CATSREKRSNQPQHF. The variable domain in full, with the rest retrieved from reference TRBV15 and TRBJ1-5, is DAMVIQNPRYQVTQFGKPVTLSCSQTLNHNVMYWYQQKSSQAPKLLFHYYDKDFNNEADTPDNFQSRRPNTSFCFLDIRSPGLGDTAMYLCATSREKRSNQPQHFGDGTRLSIL.

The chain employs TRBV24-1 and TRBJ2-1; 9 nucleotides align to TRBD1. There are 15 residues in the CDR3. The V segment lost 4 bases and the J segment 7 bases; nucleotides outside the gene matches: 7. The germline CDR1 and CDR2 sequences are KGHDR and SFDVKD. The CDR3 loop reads CATSDPGTGRNEQFF. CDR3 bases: TGTGCCACCAGTGACCCCGGGACAGGGAGGAATGAGCAGTTCTTC.

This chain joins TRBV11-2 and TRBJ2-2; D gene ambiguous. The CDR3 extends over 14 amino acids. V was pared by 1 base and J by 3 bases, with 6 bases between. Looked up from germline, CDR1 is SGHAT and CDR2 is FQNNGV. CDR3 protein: CASSLVEYTGELFF. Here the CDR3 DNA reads TGTGCCAGCAGCTTAGTAGAGTACACCGGGGAGCTGTTTTTT.

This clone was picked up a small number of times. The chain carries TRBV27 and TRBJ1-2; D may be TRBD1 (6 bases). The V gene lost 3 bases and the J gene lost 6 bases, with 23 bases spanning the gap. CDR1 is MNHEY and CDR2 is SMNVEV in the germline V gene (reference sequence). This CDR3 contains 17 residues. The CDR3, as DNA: TGTGCCAGCAGTTTCGATCGGCAGGGGCTTAAATGGGATGGCTACACCTTC. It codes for CASSFDRQGLKWDGYTF.

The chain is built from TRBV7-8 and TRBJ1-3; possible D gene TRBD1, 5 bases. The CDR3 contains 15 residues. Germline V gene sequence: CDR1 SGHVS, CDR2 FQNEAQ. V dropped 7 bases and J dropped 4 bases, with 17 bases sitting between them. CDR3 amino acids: CASTLTRGGGNTIYF. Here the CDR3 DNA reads TGTGCCAGCACCCTAACAAGGGGAGGAGGAAACACCATATATTTT.

The CDR3 loop is CASRSGYEQYF. The CDR3 region has the DNA TGTGCCAGCAGGAGCGGCTACGAGCAGTACTTC. The V gene is TRBV6-5, the J gene TRBJ2-7, with D possibly being TRBD2 (5 bases). Per germline, CDR1 MNHEY and CDR2 SVGAGI. The CDR3 runs 11 residues. Trimming took off 6 bases at V and 3 bases at J, with 6 bases between the two ends.

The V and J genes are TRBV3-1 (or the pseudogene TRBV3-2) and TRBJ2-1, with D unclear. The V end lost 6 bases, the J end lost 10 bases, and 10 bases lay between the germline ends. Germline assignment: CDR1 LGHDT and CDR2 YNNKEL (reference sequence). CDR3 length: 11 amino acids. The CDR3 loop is CASSHLLEQFF. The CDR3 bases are TGTGCCAGCAGTCATCTACTAGAGCAGTTCTTC.

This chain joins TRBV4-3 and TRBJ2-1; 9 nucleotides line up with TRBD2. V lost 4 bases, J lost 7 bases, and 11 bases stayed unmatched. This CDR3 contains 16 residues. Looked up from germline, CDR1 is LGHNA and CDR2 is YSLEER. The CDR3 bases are TGCGCCAGCAGCCCCTCCAGGAGCGGGGGGTATAATGAGCAGTTCTTC. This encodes CASSPSRSGGYNEQFF.

CDR3 DNA: TGTGCCAGCAGCCAAGGCTGGGGGGCCGGGGAGCTGTTTTTT. This encodes CASSQGWGAGELFF. The rearrangement joins TRBV3-1 (or the pseudogene TRBV3-2) to TRBJ2-2; D is possibly TRBD2 (6 bases). This CDR3 is 14 amino acids long. In germline, CDR1 is LGHDT, CDR2 YNNKEL (reference sequence). The germline V and J ends were trimmed by 1 base and 6 bases, with 9 bases remaining between them.

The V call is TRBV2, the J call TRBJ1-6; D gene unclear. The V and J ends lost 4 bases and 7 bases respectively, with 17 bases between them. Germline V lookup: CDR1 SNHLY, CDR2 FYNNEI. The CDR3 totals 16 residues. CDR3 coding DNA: TGTGCCAGCAGTGCCCGGGCCCGGGCGGGAAATTCACCCCTCCACTTT. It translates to CASSARARAGNSPLHF.

As DNA, the CDR3 is TGTGCCAGCAGCCAGACTAGCTTCACAGATACGCAGTATTTT. Protein sequence: CASSQTSFTDTQYF. This sequence joins TRBV5-4 and TRBJ2-3, with TRBD2 matching 7 bases. This CDR3 is 14 amino acids long. CDR1 and CDR2 (germline): SGHNT, YYREEE (reference sequence). J was trimmed by 2 bases and V by 4 bases; bases with no gene match: 4.

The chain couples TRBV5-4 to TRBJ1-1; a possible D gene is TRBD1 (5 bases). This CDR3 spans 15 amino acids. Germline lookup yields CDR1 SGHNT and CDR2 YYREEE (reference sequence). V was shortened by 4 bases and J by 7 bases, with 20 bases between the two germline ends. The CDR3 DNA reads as TGTGCCAGCAGCCTCCTGGGGGGTACAGCCTTTGAAGCTTTCTTT. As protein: CASSLLGGTAFEAFF.

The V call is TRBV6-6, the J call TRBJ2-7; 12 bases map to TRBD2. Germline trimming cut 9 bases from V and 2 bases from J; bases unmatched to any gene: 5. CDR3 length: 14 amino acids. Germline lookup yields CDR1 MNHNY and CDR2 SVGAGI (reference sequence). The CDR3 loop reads CASDLAGGPYEQYF. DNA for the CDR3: TGTGCCAGTGATCTAGCGGGAGGGCCCTACGAGCAGTACTTC.

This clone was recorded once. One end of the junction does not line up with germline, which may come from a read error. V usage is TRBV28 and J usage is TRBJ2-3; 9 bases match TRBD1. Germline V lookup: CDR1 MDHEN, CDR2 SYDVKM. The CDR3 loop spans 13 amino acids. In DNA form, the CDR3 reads TGTGCCAGCAGTTCCCATGGGGACAGGGCGGCCCTTTTT. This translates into CASSSHGDRAALF.